The clone carrying this T cell receptor (beta chain) was detected many times. Its antigen is not identified. Amplified TCR beta CDR3 regions came from RNA transcripts. The study used the HTBI primer set for a first-round RT-PCR of the TCR CDR3. TCRdb re-called the multiplex PCR reads through MiXCR, storing one row per CDR3 protein. The data hold approximately 430,000 distinct CDR3 sequences, with around 14% observed a single time. Diagnosis of hyperthyroidism was new in patients aged 18 to 65, and its duration was under 2 months. The germline CDR1 and CDR2 sequences are LNHNV and YYDKDF (reference sequence). The CDR3 totals 12 residues. V lost 0 bases and J 6 bases, leaving 3 bases between the germline ends. The data stem from a study of T cells in Graves' hyperthyroidism and ophthalmopathy. The study's findings and limits: A model of 13 V-J pairs discriminated ophthalmopathy from stable hyperthyroidism.

The material sequenced was blood. The TCR comes from a woman younger than 35 with Graves' hyperthyroidism. The chain is built from TRBV15 and TRBJ2-1; D unresolved. Here the CDR3 DNA reads TGTGCCACCAGCAGAGATCTCAATGAGCAGTTCTTC. Protein sequence: CATSRDLNEQFF.